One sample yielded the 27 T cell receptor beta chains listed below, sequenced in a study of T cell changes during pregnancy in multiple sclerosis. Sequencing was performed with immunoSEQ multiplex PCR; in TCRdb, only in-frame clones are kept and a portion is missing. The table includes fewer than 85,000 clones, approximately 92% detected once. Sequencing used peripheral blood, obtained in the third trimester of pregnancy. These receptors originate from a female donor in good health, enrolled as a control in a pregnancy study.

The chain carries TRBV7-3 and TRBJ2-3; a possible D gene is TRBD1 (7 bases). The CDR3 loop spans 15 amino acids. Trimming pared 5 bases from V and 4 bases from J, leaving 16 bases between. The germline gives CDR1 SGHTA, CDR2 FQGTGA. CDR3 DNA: TGTGCCAGCAGCCCCAGGGGGGAATCCGCAGATACGCAGTATTTT. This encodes CASSPRGESADTQYF.

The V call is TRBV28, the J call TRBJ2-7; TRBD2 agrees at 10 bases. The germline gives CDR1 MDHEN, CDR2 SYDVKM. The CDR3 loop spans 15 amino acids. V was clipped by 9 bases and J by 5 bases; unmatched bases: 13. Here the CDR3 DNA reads TGTGCCAGAACTGGGGCTAGCGGGAGCATAGACGAGCAGTACTTC. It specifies CARTGASGSIDEQYF.

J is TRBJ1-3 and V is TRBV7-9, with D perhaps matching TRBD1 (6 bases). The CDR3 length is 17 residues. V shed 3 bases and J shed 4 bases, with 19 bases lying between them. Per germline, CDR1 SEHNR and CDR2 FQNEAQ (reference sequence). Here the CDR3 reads CASSLHPQGFGGNTIYF. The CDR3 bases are TGTGCCAGCAGCTTGCACCCCCAGGGGTTTGGGGGAAACACCATATATTTT.

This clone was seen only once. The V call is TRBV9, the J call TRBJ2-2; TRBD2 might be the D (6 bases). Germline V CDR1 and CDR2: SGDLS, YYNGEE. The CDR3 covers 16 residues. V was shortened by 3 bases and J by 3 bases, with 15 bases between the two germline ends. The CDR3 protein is CASSGTMTSYTGELFF. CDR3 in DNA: TGTGCCAGCAGCGGAACAATGACTAGTTACACCGGGGAGCTGTTTTTT.

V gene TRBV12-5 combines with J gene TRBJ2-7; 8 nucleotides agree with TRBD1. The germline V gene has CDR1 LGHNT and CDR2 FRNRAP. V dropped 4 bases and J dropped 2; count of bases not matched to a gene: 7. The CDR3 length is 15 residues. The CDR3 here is CASGCRDRSPYEQYF. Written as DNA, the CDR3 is TGTGCTAGTGGTTGCCGGGACAGGAGTCCCTACGAGCAGTACTTC.

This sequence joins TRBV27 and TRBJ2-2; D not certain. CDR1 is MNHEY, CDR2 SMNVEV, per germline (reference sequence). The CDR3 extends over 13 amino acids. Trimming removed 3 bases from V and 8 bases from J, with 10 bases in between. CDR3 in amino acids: CASSFLPPGELFF. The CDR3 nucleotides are TGTGCCAGCAGTTTCCTCCCTCCTGGGGAGCTGTTTTTT.

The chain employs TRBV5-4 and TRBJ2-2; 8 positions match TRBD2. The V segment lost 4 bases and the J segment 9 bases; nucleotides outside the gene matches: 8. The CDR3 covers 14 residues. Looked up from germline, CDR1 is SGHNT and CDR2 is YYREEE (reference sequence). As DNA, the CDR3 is TGTGCCAGCAGCGTGGACGGGGGGGGCCGGGAGCTGTTTTTT. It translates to CASSVDGGGRELFF.

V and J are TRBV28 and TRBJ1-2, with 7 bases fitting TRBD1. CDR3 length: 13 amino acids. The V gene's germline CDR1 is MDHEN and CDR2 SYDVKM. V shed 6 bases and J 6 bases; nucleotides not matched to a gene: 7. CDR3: CASRSTGENGYTF. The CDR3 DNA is TGTGCCAGCAGGTCTACAGGGGAGAATGGCTACACCTTC.

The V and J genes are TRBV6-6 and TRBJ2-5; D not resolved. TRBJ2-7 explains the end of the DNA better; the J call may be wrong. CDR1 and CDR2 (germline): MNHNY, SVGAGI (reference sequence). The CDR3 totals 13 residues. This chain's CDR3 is CASSYSLVYEQYF. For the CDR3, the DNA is TGTGCCAGCAGTTACTCCCTTGTCTACGAGCAGTACTTC.

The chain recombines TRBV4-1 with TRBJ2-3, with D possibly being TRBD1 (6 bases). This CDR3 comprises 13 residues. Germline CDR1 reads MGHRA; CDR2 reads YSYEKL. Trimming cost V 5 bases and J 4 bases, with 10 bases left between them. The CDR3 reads CASSNRQADTQYF. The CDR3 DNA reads TGCGCCAGCAGCAACCGACAGGCAGATACGCAGTATTTT.

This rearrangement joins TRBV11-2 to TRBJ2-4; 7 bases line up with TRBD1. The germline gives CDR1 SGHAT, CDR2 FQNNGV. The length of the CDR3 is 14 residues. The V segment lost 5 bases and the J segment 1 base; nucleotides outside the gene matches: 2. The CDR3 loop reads CASSATGAKNIQYF. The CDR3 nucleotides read TGTGCCAGCAGCGCGACAGGGGCCAAAAACATTCAGTACTTC. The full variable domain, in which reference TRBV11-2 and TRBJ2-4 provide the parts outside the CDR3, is EAGVAQSPRYKIIEKRQSVAFWCNPISGHATLYWYQQILGQGPKLLIQFQNNGVVDDSQLPKDRFSAERLKGVDSTLKIQPAKLEDSAVYLCASSATGAKNIQYFGAGTRLSVL.

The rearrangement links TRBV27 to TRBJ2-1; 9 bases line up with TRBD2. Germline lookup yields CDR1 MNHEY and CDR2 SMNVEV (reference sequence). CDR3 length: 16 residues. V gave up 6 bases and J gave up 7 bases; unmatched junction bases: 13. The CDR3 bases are TGTGCCAGCAGGGGGTTCAGTGCGGGAGGGCTGAATGAGCAGTTCTTC. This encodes CASRGFSAGGLNEQFF.

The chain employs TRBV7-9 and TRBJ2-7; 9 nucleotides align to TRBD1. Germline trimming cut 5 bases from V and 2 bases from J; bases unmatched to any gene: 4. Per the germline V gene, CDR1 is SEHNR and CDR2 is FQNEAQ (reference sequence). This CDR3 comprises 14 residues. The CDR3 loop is CASSPGQGAYEQYF. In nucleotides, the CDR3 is TGTGCCAGCAGCCCGGGACAGGGAGCCTACGAGCAGTACTTC.

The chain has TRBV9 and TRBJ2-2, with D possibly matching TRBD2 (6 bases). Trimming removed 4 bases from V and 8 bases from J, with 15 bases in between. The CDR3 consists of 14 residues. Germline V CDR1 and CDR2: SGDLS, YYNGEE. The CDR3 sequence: CASSSWGTRGELFF. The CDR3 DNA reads TGTGCCAGCAGCTCCTGGGGGACTCGAGGGGAGCTGTTTTTT.

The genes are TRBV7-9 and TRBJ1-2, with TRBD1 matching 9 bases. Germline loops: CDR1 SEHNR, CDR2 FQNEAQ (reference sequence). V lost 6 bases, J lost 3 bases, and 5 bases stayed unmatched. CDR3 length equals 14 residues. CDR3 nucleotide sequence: TGTGCCAGCAGGGGGACAGGGAAGGACTATGGCTACACCTTC. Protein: CASRGTGKDYGYTF.

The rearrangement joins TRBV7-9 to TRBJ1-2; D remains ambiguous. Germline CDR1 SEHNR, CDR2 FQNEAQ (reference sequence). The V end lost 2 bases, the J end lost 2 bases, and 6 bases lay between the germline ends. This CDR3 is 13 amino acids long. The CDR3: CASSLSRNYGYTF. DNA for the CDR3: TGTGCCAGCAGCTTATCCAGGAACTATGGCTACACCTTC. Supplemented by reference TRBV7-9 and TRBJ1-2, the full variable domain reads DTGVSQNPRHKITKRGQNVTFRCDPISEHNRLYWYRQTLGQGPEFLTYFQNEAQLEKSRLLSDRFSAERPKGSFSTLEIQRTEQGDSAMYLCASSLSRNYGYTFGSGTRLTVV.

CDR3 sequence (DNA): TGTGCCAGCAGGGGCCTCTACAATGAGCAGTTCTTC. Translation gives CASRGLYNEQFF. This rearrangement joins TRBV5-6 to TRBJ2-1; D unresolved. With 5 bases removed from V and 3 bases from J, the gap between germline ends came to 6 bases. CDR1 is SGHDT and CDR2 is YYEEEE in the germline V gene. There are 12 residues in the CDR3.

CDR3 loop: CAWVFPGHYTGELFF. The DNA of the CDR3 is TGTGCCTGGGTGTTTCCGGGACATTACACCGGGGAGCTGTTTTTT. This chain uses TRBV30 with TRBJ2-2; perhaps TRBD1 as D (6 bases). CDR1 is GTSNPN, CDR2 SVGIG, per germline (reference sequence). This CDR3 region has 15 residues. Trimming stripped 5 bases from V and 3 bases from J, with 16 bases between. The complete variable domain, with remaining parts taken from reference TRBV30 and TRBJ2-2, reads SQTIHQWPATLVQPVGSPLSLECTVEGTSNPNLYWYRQAAGRGLQLLFYSVGIGQISSEVPQNLSASRPQDRQFILSSKKLLLSDSGFYLCAWVFPGHYTGELFFGEGSRLTVL.

The CDR3 spells CASSSLAEDTQYF. In DNA, the CDR3 is TGTGCCAGCAGTTCTTTAGCGGAAGATACGCAGTATTTT. The rearrangement joins TRBV28 to TRBJ2-3; D may be TRBD2 (6 bases). The CDR3 is made up of 13 amino acids. The germline gives CDR1 MDHEN, CDR2 SYDVKM. V lost 4 bases, J lost 5 bases, and 10 bases lay in between. The complete variable domain, with remaining parts taken from reference TRBV28 and TRBJ2-3, reads DVKVTQSSRYLVKRTGEKVFLECVQDMDHENMFWYRQDPGLGLRLIYFSYDVKMKEKGDIPEGYSVSREKKERFSLILESASTNQTSMYLCASSSLAEDTQYFGPGTRLTVL.

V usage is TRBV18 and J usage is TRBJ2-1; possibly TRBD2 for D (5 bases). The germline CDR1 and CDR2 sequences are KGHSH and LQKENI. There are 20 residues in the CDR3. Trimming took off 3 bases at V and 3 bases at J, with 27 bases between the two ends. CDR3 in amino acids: CASSPQDFRTFVAHYNEQFF. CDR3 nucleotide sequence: TGTGCCAGCTCACCCCAGGACTTCCGAACCTTCGTTGCTCACTACAATGAGCAGTTCTTC. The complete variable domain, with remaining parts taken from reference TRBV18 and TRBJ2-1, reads NAGVMQNPRHLVRRRGQEARLRCSPMKGHSHVYWYRQLPEEGLKFMVYLQKENIIDESGMPKERFSAEFPKEGPSILRIQQVVRGDSAAYFCASSPQDFRTFVAHYNEQFFGPGTRLTVL.

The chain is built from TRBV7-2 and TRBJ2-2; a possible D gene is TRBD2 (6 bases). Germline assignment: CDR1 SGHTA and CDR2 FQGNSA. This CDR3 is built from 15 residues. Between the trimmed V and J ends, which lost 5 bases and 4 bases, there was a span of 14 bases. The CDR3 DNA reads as TGTGCCAGCAGCCCAAAGGGACTTTTCACCGGGGAGCTGTTTTTT. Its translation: CASSPKGLFTGELFF.

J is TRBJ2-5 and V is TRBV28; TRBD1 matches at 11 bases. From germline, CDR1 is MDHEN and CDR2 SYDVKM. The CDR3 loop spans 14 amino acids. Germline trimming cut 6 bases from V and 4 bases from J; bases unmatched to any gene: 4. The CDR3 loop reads CASRGQGGGETQYF. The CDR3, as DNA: TGTGCCAGCAGGGGACAGGGGGGGGGAGAGACCCAGTACTTC.

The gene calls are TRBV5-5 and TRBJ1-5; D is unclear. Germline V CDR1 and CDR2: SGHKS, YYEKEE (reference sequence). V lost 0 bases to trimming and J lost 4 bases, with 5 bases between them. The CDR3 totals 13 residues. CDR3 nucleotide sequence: TGTGCCAGCAGCTTGGCCTCGAATCAGCCCCAGCATTTT. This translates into CASSLASNQPQHF.

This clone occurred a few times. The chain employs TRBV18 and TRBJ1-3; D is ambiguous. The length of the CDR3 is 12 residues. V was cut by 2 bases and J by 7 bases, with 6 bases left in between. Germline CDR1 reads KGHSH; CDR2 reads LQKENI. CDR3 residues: CASSPNANTIYF. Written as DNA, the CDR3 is TGTGCCAGCTCACCAAACGCGAACACCATATATTTT.

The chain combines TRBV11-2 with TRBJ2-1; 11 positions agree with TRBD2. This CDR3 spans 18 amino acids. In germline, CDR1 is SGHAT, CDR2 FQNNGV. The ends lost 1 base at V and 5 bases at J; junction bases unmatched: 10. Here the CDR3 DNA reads TGTGCCAGCAGCTTAGGTAGAGGTACTAGCGGGAGTAACAATGAGCAGTTCTTC. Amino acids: CASSLGRGTSGSNNEQFF.

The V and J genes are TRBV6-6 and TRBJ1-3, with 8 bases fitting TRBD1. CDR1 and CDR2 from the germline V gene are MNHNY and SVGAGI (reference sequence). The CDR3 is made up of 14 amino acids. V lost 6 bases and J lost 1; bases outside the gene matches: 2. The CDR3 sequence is CASRGQVSGNTIYF. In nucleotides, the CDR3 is TGTGCCAGCAGGGGACAGGTGTCTGGAAACACCATATATTTT.

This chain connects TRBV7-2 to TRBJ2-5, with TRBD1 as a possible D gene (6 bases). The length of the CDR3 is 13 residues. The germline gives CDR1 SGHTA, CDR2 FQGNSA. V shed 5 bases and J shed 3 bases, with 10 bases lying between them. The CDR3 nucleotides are TGTGCCAGCAGCCCCTACAGGGAAGAGACCCAGTACTTC. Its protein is CASSPYREETQYF.